This T cell receptor beta chain was identified in a study of T cell responses to AZD1222 COVID-19 vaccine. Study context: Researchers grouped second doses given at about 4 or about 12 weeks into one pool.

This table comes from immunoSEQ multiplex PCR, and its TCRdb copy is limited to in-frame clones, with some not included. Among some 91,000 clones listed, 75% to 90% were seen once. In its sample, this clone was seen a few times. The CDR3 contains 12 residues. Trimming removed 3 bases at V and 6 bases at J, with 8 bases between. Germline V CDR1 and CDR2: LNHDA, SQIVND (reference sequence). The material was peripheral blood, obtained on day 0 of AZD1222 vaccination. The chain couples TRBV19 to TRBJ1-1; D is unresolved. The TCR comes from an adult in good health. The CDR3 sequence is CASSMMGAEAFF. As DNA, the CDR3 is TGTGCCAGTAGTATGATGGGCGCTGAAGCTTTCTTT.